The 17 T cell receptor beta chains listed next were all sequenced from one sample in a study of T cell repertoires in cytomegalovirus infection. TCRdb fed the reads into MiXCR, producing one record per CDR3 protein. The sample includes 680,000 or so distinct CDR3 sequences, roughly a third seen only once; the top ten take about 2.8%. Sequenced input: PBMCs. These receptors were collected from a human donor in good health (CMV status not recorded). Some clones in this sample may be carry-over from other donors' samples.

This clonotype was observed a few times. The chain has TRBV27 and TRBJ2-7; D is undetermined. From germline, CDR1 is MNHEY and CDR2 SMNVEV (reference sequence). The ends were cut back, 0 bases at V and 2 bases at J, with 14 bases in the middle. CDR3 length: 16 amino acids. The CDR3 spells CASSLSLGRVTYEQYF. The CDR3, as DNA: TGTGCCAGCAGTTTATCGTTGGGCCGGGTCACCTACGAGCAGTACTTC.

In its sample, this clonotype was seen a few times. The rearrangement uses TRBV7-9 and TRBJ1-1, with D hard to call. The CDR3 is made up of 16 amino acids. Germline assignment: CDR1 SEHNR and CDR2 FQNEAQ (reference sequence). The ends were cut back, 6 bases at V and 6 bases at J, with 23 bases in the middle. CDR3 region: CASRPNDGSEVSEAFF. The DNA of the CDR3 is TGTGCCAGCAGGCCAAATGACGGATCAGAAGTCTCTGAAGCTTTCTTT.

This clonotype was seen more than once but under ten times. This chain joins TRBV5-1 and TRBJ2-1; TRBD2 agrees at 8 bases. The CDR3 contains 16 residues. V was pared by 4 bases and J by 8 bases, with 14 bases of the junction left unmatched. Germline loops: CDR1 SGHRS, CDR2 YFSETQ. CDR3 bases: TGCGCCAGCAGCGGAATTAGCGGGACGGAGGCCCATGAGCAGTTCTTC. Translating it yields CASSGISGTEAHEQFF.

This clonotype was seen ten or more times. The rearrangement links TRBV7-2 to TRBJ2-7; D uncertain. V was pared by 5 bases and J by 6 bases, with 11 bases between. Germline lookup yields CDR1 SGHTA and CDR2 FQGNSA. The CDR3 loop spans 12 amino acids. In nucleotides, the CDR3 is TGTGCCAGCAGCGTGCTTGGGGTCGAGCAGTACTTC. Translated: CASSVLGVEQYF.

This clonotype turned up a few times. At one of its ends the junction is not consistent with the germline gene, which may arise from a read error. The DNA for the CDR3 is TGTGCTAGCAGCTCCCTCCGGACTAGCGGGAAGACCGGGGAGCTGTTTTTT. Its translation is CASSSLRTSGKTGELFF. The chain employs TRBV7-7 and TRBJ2-2, with TRBD2 matching 12 bases. CDR1 is SSHAT, CDR2 FNYEAQ, per germline (reference sequence). This CDR3 contains 17 residues.

The sample holds one count of this clonotype. This chain joins TRBV6-5 and TRBJ2-7; 14 bases are a match to TRBD2. This CDR3 has 15 amino acids. Germline V gene data show CDR1 as MNHEY and CDR2 as SVGAGI. J gave up 6 bases and V 8 bases, and 9 bases lay outside the gene matches. Here the CDR3 reads CASRRGLAGAREQYF. The CDR3 bases are TGTGCCAGCCGACGGGGACTAGCGGGAGCCCGCGAGCAGTACTTC.

This clonotype came up a few times. This chain uses TRBV2 with TRBJ2-2, with 10 bases lining up with TRBD2. From germline, CDR1 is SNHLY and CDR2 FYNNEI. V lost 8 bases, J lost 0 bases, and 9 bases stayed unmatched. This CDR3 is built from 17 residues. This CDR3 reads CASCLIAGGANTGELFF. In DNA, the CDR3 is TGTGCCAGCTGCCTTATAGCGGGGGGCGCGAACACCGGGGAGCTGTTTTTT.

The chain links TRBV7-3 to TRBJ2-3; 10 positions agree with TRBD2. V shed 5 bases and J 2 bases; nucleotides not matched to a gene: 10. Germline V gives CDR1 SGHTA, CDR2 FQGTGA. This CDR3 is 17 amino acids long. This chain's CDR3 is CASSSWSSGGVTDTQYF. The CDR3 DNA sequence: TGTGCCAGCAGCAGTTGGTCTAGCGGGGGAGTCACAGATACGCAGTATTTT.

The chain uses TRBV6-5 and TRBJ2-7, with unresolved D. Trimming pared 0 bases from V and 3 bases from J, leaving 6 bases between. The CDR3 sequence is 13 residues long. Germline V lookup: CDR1 MNHEY, CDR2 SVGAGI. In DNA form, the CDR3 reads TGTGCCAGCAGTTACTCGAAAGGCTACGAGCAGTACTTC. Translating it yields CASSYSKGYEQYF.

Only a few counts were recorded for this clonotype. This sequence joins TRBV6-5 and TRBJ1-2; possibly TRBD1 for D (5 bases). V lost 2 bases to trimming and J lost 5 bases, with 9 bases between them. Germline V gene data show CDR1 as MNHEY and CDR2 as SVGAGI. The CDR3 totals 13 residues. The CDR3, as DNA: TGTGCCAGCAGTTACGAAGGGGCGTATGGCTACACCTTC. It yields the protein CASSYEGAYGYTF.

In regard to this clonotype: A read error may explain this, as a much larger clone is one base away. This chain connects TRBV7-2 to TRBJ2-7; D is possibly TRBD1 (6 bases). Germline CDR1 and CDR2: SGHTA and FQGNSA. V gave up 1 base and J gave up 0 bases, with 10 bases separating them. This CDR3 comprises 15 residues. CDR3: CASSLDGTLSYEQYF. In DNA form, the CDR3 reads TGTGCCAGCAGCTTAGATGGGACACTCTCCTACGAGCAGTACTTC.

This clonotype showed up many times. The V and J genes are TRBV7-2 and TRBJ1-1, with 7 bases lining up with TRBD1. After removal of 8 bases from V and 0 bases from J, the junction contained 3 bases not matched to a gene. The CDR3 consists of 13 residues. Germline values: CDR1 SGHTA, CDR2 FQGNSA. CDR3 residues: CASLGQLNTEAFF. CDR3 sequence (DNA): TGTGCCAGCTTGGGACAGTTGAACACTGAAGCTTTCTTT.

The genes are TRBV5-1 and TRBJ2-7; 11 bases align to TRBD2. This CDR3 region has 14 residues. V lost 3 bases, J lost 3 bases, and 2 bases stayed unmatched. Germline V gene data show CDR1 as SGHRS and CDR2 as YFSETQ. CDR3 protein: CASSSSGRYYEQYF. CDR3 nucleotide sequence: TGCGCCAGCAGCTCTAGCGGGAGGTACTACGAGCAGTACTTC.

This clonotype was counted many times. The chain joins TRBV7-8 to TRBJ2-3; TRBD2 matches 7 bases. Germline-derived CDR1 and CDR2 are SGHVS and FQNEAQ. The CDR3 consists of 15 residues. Germline trimming cut 7 bases from V and 6 bases from J; bases unmatched to any gene: 13. Written as DNA, the CDR3 is TGTGCCAGCACCCCCGAGCGGGGAGGTGGGGATACGCAGTATTTT. Translation: CASTPERGGGDTQYF.

There are a few counts of this clonotype. The chain is built from TRBV5-1 and TRBJ1-5; the D gene is possibly TRBD1 (5 bases). Germline CDR1 and CDR2: SGHRS and YFSETQ. The V end was cut by 0 bases, the J end by 6 bases, with 10 bases between. This CDR3 spans 14 amino acids. The CDR3: CASSLAAGLQPQHF. Here the CDR3 DNA reads TGCGCCAGCAGCTTGGCGGCAGGGCTTCAGCCCCAGCATTTT.

This clonotype was seen a few times. The chain links TRBV7-3 to TRBJ2-5, with TRBD1 matching over 8 bases. The germline CDR1 and CDR2 sequences are SGHTA and FQGTGA. This CDR3 has 15 amino acids. The J segment lost 5 bases and the V segment lost 5 bases, leaving 10 bases of the junction unmatched. The CDR3 sequence: CASSPSGTGWETQYF. CDR3 bases: TGTGCCAGCAGCCCGTCAGGGACAGGCTGGGAGACCCAGTACTTC.

The rearrangement joins TRBV15 to TRBJ1-4, with D tentatively TRBD1 (6 bases). Trimming left V 11 bases short and J 0 bases short, with 10 bases between. Germline CDR1 LNHNV, CDR2 YYDKDF (reference sequence). This CDR3 region has 13 residues. As DNA, the CDR3 is TGTGCCCCGACAGGCTCAACTAATGAAAAACTGTTTTTT. Protein sequence: CAPTGSTNEKLFF.